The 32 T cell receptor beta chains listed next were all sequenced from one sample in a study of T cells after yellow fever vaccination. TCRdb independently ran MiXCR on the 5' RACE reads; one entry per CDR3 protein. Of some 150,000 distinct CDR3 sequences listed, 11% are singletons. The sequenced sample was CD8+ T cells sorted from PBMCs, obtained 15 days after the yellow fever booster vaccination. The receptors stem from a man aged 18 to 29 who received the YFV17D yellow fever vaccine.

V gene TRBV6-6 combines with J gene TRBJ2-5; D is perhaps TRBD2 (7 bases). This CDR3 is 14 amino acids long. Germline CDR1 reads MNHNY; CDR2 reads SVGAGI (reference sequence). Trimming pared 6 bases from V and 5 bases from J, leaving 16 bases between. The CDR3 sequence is CASRPRGPGETQYF. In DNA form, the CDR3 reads TGTGCCAGCAGGCCGCGGGGGCCCGGGGAGACCCAGTACTTC.

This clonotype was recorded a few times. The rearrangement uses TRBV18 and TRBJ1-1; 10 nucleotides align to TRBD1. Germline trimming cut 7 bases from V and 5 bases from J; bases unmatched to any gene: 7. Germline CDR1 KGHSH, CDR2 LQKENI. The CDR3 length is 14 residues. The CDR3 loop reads CASFRDRGRTEAFF. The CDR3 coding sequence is TGTGCCAGCTTTCGGGACAGGGGAAGAACTGAAGCTTTCTTT. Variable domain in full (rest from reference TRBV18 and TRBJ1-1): NAGVMQNPRHLVRRRGQEARLRCSPMKGHSHVYWYRQLPEEGLKFMVYLQKENIIDESGMPKERFSAEFPKEGPSILRIQQVVRGDSAAYFCASFRDRGRTEAFFGQGTRLTVV.

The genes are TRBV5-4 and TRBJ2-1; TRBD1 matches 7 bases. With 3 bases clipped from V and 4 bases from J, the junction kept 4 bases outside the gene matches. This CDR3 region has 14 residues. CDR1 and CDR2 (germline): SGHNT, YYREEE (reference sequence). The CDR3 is CASSYRQGYNEQFF. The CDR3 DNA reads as TGTGCCAGCAGCTATAGACAGGGTTACAATGAGCAGTTCTTC.

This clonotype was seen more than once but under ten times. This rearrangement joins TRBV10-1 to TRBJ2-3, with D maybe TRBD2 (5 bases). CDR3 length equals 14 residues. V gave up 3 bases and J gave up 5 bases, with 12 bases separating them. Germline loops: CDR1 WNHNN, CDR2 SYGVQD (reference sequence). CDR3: CASSDGLLVDTQYF. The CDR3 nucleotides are TGCGCCAGCAGTGACGGACTCCTGGTAGATACGCAGTATTTT.

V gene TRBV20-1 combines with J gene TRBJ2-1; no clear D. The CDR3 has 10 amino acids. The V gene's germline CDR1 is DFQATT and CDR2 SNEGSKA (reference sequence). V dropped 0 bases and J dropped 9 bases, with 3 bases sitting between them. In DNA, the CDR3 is TGCAGTGCTAGAGAGGTTGAGCAGTTCTTC. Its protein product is CSAREVEQFF.

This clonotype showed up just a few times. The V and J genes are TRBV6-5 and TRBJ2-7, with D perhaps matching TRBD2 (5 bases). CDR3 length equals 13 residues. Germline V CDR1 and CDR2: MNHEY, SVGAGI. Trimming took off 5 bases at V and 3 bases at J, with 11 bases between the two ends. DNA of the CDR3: TGTGCCAGCAGTCCCCGGGGAAACTACGAGCAGTACTTC. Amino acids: CASSPRGNYEQYF.

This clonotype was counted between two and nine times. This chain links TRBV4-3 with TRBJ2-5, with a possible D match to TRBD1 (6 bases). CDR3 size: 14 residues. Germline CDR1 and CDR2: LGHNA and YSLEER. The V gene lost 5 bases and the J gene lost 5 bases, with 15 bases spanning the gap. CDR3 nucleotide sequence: TGCGCCAGCAGCTCAGGGGCAGGGTACGAGACCCAGTACTTC. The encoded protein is CASSSGAGYETQYF.

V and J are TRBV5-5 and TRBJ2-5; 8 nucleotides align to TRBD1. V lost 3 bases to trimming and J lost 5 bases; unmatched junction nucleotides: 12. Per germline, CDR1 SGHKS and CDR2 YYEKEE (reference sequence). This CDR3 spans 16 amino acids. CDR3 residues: CASSSDRVAVLETQYF. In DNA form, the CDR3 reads TGTGCCAGCAGCTCGGACAGGGTGGCTGTTCTGGAGACCCAGTACTTC.

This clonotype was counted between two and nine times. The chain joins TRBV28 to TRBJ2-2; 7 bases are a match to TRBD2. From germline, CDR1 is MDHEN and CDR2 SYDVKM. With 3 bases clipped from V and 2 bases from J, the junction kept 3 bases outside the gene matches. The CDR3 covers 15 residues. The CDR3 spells CASSLGLPNTGELFF. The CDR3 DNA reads TGTGCCAGCAGTTTGGGACTACCAAACACCGGGGAGCTGTTTTTT.

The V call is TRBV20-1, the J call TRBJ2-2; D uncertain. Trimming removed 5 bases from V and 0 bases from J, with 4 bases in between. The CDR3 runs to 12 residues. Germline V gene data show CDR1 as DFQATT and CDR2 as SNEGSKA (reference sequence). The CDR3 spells CSAFTNTGELFF. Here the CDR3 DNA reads TGCAGTGCTTTCACGAACACCGGGGAGCTGTTTTTT.

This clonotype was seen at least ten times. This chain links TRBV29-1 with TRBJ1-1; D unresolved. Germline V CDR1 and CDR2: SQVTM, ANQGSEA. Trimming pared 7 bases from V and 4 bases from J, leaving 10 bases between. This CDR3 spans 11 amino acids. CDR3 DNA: TGCAGCGCCCTTATCCTCACTGAAGCTTTCTTT. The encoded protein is CSALILTEAFF.

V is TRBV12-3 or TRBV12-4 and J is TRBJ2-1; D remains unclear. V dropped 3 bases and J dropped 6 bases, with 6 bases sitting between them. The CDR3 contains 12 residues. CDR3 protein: CASSFVVNEQFF. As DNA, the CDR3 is TGTGCCAGCAGTTTCGTCGTCAATGAGCAGTTCTTC.

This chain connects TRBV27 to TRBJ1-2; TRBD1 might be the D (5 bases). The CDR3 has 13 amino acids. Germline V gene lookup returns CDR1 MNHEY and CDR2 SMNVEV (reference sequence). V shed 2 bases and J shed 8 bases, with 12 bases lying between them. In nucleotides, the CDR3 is TGTGCCAGCAGTTTAACCGGGACGATGGGCTACACCTTC. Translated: CASSLTGTMGYTF.

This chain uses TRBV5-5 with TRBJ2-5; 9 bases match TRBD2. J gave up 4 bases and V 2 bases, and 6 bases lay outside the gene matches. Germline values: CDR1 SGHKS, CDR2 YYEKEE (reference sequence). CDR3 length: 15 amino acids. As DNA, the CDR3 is TGTGCCAGCAGCTTCTTCGCGGGGGGGAGAGAGACCCAGTACTTC. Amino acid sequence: CASSFFAGGRETQYF.

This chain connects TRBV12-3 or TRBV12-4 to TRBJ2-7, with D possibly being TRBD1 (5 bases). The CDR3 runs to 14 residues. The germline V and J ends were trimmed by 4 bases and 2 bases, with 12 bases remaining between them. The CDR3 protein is CASSWGPHAYEQYF. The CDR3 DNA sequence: TGTGCCAGCAGTTGGGGCCCCCATGCCTACGAGCAGTACTTC.

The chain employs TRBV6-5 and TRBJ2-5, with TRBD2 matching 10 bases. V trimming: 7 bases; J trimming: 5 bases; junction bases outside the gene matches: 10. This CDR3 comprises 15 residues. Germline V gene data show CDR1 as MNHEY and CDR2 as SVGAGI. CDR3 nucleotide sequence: TGTGCCAGCAAAGCAGCGGGGGGGACGTTTGAGACCCAGTACTTC. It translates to CASKAAGGTFETQYF.

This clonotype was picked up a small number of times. The CDR3 loop reads CSVLTGGMYEQYF. For the CDR3, the DNA is TGCAGCGTGTTGACAGGGGGGATGTACGAGCAGTACTTC. This rearrangement joins TRBV29-1 to TRBJ2-7, with 9 bases identical to TRBD1. Germline V gives CDR1 SQVTM, CDR2 ANQGSEA. With V trimmed by 6 bases and J by 4 bases, 7 bases remained unmatched. The CDR3 loop spans 13 amino acids.

The CDR3 region is CASSPHQRGADTQYF. The CDR3 nucleotides read TGTGCCAGCAGCCCCCACCAGCGAGGGGCAGATACGCAGTATTTT. The rearrangement joins TRBV7-9 to TRBJ2-3; D might be TRBD1 or TRBD2, each matching 5 bases. The CDR3 sequence is 15 residues long. Germline V gene lookup returns CDR1 SEHNR and CDR2 FQNEAQ (reference sequence). Trimming stripped 5 bases from V and 4 bases from J, with 16 bases between.

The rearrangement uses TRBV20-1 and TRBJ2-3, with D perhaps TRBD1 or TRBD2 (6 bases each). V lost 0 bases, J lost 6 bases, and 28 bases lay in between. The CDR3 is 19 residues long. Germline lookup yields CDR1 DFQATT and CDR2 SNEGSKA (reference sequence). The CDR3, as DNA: TGCAGTGCTAGAGACGGTTTACCCTACGGGGGCCGGTTCGTGGATACGCAGTATTTT. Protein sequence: CSARDGLPYGGRFVDTQYF.

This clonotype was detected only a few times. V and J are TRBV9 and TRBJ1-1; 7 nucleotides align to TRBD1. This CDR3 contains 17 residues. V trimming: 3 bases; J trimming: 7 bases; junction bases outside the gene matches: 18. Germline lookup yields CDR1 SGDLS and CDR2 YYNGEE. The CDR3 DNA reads TGTGCCAGCAGCGGACCCGGGACAGACGCGAAGATAGTTGAAGCTTTCTTT. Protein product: CASSGPGTDAKIVEAFF.

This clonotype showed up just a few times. The CDR3 DNA reads TGTGCCAGCAGCCAAGTGGAGCAAGAGACCCAGTACTTC. Translation: CASSQVEQETQYF. The gene calls are TRBV3-1 and TRBJ2-5; D ambiguous. The CDR3 spans 13 residues. V shed 1 base and J shed 2 bases, with 5 bases lying between them. Germline V gene lookup returns CDR1 LGHDT and CDR2 YNNKEL (reference sequence).

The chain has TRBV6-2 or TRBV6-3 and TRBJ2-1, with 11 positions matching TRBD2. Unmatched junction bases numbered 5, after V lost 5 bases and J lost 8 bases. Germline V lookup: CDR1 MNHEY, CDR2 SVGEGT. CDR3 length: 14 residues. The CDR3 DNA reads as TGTGCCAGCAGTCGACTAGCGGGGCGCTATGAGCAGTTCTTC. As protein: CASSRLAGRYEQFF.

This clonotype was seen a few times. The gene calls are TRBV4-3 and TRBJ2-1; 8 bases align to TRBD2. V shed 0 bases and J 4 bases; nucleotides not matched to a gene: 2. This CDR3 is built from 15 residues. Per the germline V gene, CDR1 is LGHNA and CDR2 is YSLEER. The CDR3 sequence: CASSQDRGGYNEQFF. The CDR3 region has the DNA TGCGCCAGCAGCCAAGATCGGGGGGGTTACAATGAGCAGTTCTTC.

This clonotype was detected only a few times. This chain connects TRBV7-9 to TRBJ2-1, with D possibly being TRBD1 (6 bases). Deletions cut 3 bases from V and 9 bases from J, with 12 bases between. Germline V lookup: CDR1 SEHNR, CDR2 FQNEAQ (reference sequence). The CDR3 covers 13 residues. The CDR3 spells CASSFPSGVEQFF. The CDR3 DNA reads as TGTGCCAGCAGCTTCCCCTCAGGGGTTGAGCAGTTCTTC.

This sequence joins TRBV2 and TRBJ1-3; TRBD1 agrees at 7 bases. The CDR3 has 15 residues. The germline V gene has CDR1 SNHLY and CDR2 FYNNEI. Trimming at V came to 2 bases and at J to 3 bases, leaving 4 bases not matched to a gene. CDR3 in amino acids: CASSEMRDSGNTIYF. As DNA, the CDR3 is TGTGCCAGCAGTGAAATGCGGGACAGTGGAAACACCATATATTTT.

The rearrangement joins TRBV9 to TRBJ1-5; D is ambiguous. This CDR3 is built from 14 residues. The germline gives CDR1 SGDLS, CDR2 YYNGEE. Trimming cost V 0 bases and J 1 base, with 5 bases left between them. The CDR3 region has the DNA TGTGCCAGCAGCGTAGGAGTGAGCAATCAGCCCCAGCATTTT. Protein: CASSVGVSNQPQHF.

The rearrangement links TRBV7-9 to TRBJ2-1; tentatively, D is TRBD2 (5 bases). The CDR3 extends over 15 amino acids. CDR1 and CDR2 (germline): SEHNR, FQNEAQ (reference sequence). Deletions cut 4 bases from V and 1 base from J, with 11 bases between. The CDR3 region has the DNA TGTGCCAGCAGCTCCCGGGATGGTTCCTACAATGAGCAGTTCTTC. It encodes CASSSRDGSYNEQFF.

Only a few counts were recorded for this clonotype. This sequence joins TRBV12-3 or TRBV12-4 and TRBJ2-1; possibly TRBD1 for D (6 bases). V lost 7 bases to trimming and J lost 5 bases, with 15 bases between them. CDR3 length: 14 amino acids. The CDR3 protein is CASTPVGADNEQFF. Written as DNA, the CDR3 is TGTGCCAGCACCCCCGTGGGGGCCGACAATGAGCAGTTCTTC.

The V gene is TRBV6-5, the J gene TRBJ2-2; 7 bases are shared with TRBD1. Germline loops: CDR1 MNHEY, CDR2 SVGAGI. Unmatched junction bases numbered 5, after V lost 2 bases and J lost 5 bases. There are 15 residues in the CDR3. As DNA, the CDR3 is TGTGCCAGCAGTTACCGACAGGGTGGAACCGGGGAGCTGTTTTTT. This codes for CASSYRQGGTGELFF.

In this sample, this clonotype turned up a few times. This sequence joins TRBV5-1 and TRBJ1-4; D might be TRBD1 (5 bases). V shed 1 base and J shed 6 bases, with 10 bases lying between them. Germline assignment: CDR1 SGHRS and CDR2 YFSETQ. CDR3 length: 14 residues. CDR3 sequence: CASSLWGIDEKLFF. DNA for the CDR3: TGCGCCAGCAGCTTGTGGGGGATTGATGAAAAACTGTTTTTT.

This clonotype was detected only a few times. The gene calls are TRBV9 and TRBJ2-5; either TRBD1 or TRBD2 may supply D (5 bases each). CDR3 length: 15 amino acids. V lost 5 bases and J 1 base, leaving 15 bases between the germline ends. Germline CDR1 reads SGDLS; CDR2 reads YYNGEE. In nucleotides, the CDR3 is TGTGCCAGCAGGATGGACCCAGGGAGCCAAGAGACCCAGTACTTC. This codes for CASRMDPGSQETQYF.

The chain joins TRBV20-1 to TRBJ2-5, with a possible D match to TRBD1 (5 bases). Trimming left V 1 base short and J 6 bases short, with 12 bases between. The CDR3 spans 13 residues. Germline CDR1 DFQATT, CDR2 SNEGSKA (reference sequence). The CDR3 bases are TGCAGTGCTAGAGTAGGGGCCATTCAGACCCAGTACTTC. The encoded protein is CSARVGAIQTQYF.